These 25 T cell receptor beta chains share one sample of origin, sequenced in a study of T-cell reconstitution after alpha-beta-depleted transplantation in children. For TCRbeta, the library was prepared with unique molecular identifiers. Each CDR3 protein gets one entry after TCRdb re-called the PCR reads with MiXCR. The table records about 110,000 distinct CDR3 sequences, 5.5% to 6.5% of them present only once. The sample was PBMCs, mostly from graft donor cells, taken 360 days after TCRalphabeta/CD19-depleted stem cell transplant. The source is a male patient aged 2 to 10 who had a stem cell transplant for acute lymphoblastic leukemia, so the T cells may come from the graft donor.

V and J are TRBV7-3 and TRBJ2-1, with TRBD2 identical over 7 bases. Germline V lookup: CDR1 SGHTA, CDR2 FQGTGA. The CDR3 runs 15 residues. J gave up 3 bases and V 2 bases, and 4 bases lay outside the gene matches. The DNA of the CDR3 is TGTGCCAGCAGCTTAGGTAGCGGGCTCTACAATGAGCAGTTCTTC. As protein: CASSLGSGLYNEQFF.

This clonotype came up many times. This chain connects TRBV5-4 to TRBJ2-1; 11 nucleotides match TRBD2. Germline-derived CDR1 and CDR2 are SGHNT and YYREEE (reference sequence). This CDR3 spans 16 amino acids. V trimming: 4 bases; J trimming: 3 bases; junction bases outside the gene matches: 6. The CDR3: CASSPGTSGVYNEQFF. The CDR3 DNA follows: TGTGCCAGCAGCCCAGGGACTAGCGGAGTCTACAATGAGCAGTTCTTC.

This clonotype was observed at least ten times. The chain joins TRBV9 to TRBJ2-3, with D possibly TRBD1 on 6 matching bases. V lost 0 bases to trimming and J lost 6 bases, with 8 bases between them. The germline CDR1 and CDR2 sequences are SGDLS and YYNGEE. The CDR3 runs 13 residues. DNA for the CDR3: TGTGCCAGCAGCGTAGGGCAGGGGGATACGCAGTATTTT. This translates into CASSVGQGDTQYF.

This clonotype was detected ten times or more. The chain couples TRBV10-2 to TRBJ2-7, with D possibly matching TRBD2 (5 bases). From germline, CDR1 is WSHSY and CDR2 SAAADI. CDR3 length: 14 residues. Trimming removed 2 bases at V and 1 base at J, with 9 bases between. The CDR3 DNA is TGCGCCAGCAGTGAGGGACGGGGATCCTACGAGCAGTACTTC. Translated: CASSEGRGSYEQYF.

Ten or more counts support this clonotype. The chain carries TRBV7-3 and TRBJ1-2, with D possibly TRBD1 on 5 matching bases. V shed 5 bases and J shed 4 bases, with 17 bases lying between them. The CDR3 contains 15 residues. Germline V gene sequence: CDR1 SGHTA, CDR2 FQGTGA. CDR3 in amino acids: CASSPGQGGAYGYTF. CDR3 nucleotide sequence: TGTGCCAGCAGCCCTGGGCAAGGAGGGGCCTATGGCTACACCTTC.

A word on this clonotype: A much bigger clone sits one base away, suggesting this may be a read error. The V call is TRBV5-1, the J call TRBJ2-1; D might be TRBD2 (6 bases). The germline CDR1 and CDR2 sequences are SGHRS and YFSETQ. The CDR3 is made up of 17 amino acids. Deletions cut 4 bases from V and 7 bases from J, with 24 bases between. The CDR3: CASSERTNPTIGNEQFF. DNA for the CDR3: TGCGCCAGCAGCGAAAGGACTAATCCAACGATAGGTAATGAGCAGTTCTTC.

This clonotype was seen a few times. The chain combines TRBV9 with TRBJ1-5; D is possibly TRBD1 (5 bases). The CDR3 consists of 15 residues. Between the trimmed V and J ends, which lost 4 bases and 6 bases, there was a span of 17 bases. CDR1 is SGDLS, CDR2 YYNGEE, per germline. In DNA form, the CDR3 reads TGTGCCAGCAGCCCGTCGGGGGGAAGTAGTCAGCCCCAGCATTTT. Its translation is CASSPSGGSSQPQHF.

This clonotype was counted a few times. V and J are TRBV4-3 and TRBJ2-2; D unresolved. This CDR3 comprises 15 residues. The V gene's germline CDR1 is LGHNA and CDR2 YSLEER. Trimming left V 1 base short and J 4 bases short, with 10 bases between. CDR3 DNA sequence: TGCGCCAGCAGCCAAGTGGTAGGGTTCACCGGGGAGCTGTTTTTT. It codes for CASSQVVGFTGELFF.

This clonotype has more than one count but fewer than ten. The rearrangement joins TRBV5-1 to TRBJ2-5, with 7 bases aligning to TRBD1. The germline V gene encodes CDR1 SGHRS and CDR2 YFSETQ. V lost 6 bases and J lost 5; bases outside the gene matches: 13. This CDR3 region has 15 residues. CDR3 amino acids: CASTQRGGRGETQYF. CDR3 nucleotides: TGCGCCAGCACCCAACGAGGGGGCAGGGGGGAGACCCAGTACTTC.

This clonotype was recorded many times. Here the CDR3 reads CSVDTGLNTEAFF. Here the CDR3 DNA reads TGCAGCGTTGACACAGGGTTGAACACTGAAGCTTTCTTT. The chain carries TRBV29-1 and TRBJ1-1; the D gene is possibly TRBD1 (6 bases). The CDR3 covers 13 residues. V shed 3 bases and J shed 0 bases, with 8 bases lying between them. Germline V CDR1 and CDR2: SQVTM, ANQGSEA. The entire variable domain, with the rest obtained from reference TRBV29-1 and TRBJ1-1, is as follows: SAVISQKPSRDICQRGTSLTIQCQVDSQVTMMFWYRQQPGQSLTLIATANQGSEATYESGFVIDKFPISRPNLTFSTLTVSNMSPEDSSIYLCSVDTGLNTEAFFGQGTRLTVV.

This clonotype showed up many times. The chain joins TRBV6-2 or TRBV6-3 to TRBJ1-2; no clear D. V lost 0 bases and J 4 bases, leaving 12 bases between the germline ends. The CDR3 is 15 residues long. Per the germline V gene, CDR1 is MNHEY and CDR2 is SVGEGT. In nucleotides, the CDR3 is TGTGCCAGCAGTTACTCAGGGAGTGAGCCCTATGGCTACACCTTC. The encoded protein is CASSYSGSEPYGYTF.

Ten or more counts support this clonotype. An end of the junction differs from the germline gene, which may be a read error. The chain couples TRBV29-1 to TRBJ2-5; 8 bases are shared with TRBD1. This CDR3 has 11 residues. Germline V CDR1 and CDR2: SQVTM, ANQGSEA. The CDR3 DNA sequence: TGCAGCGTTGAAGATAGGGACAGGTCCAGGTTC. This encodes CSVEDRDRSRF.

This clonotype was seen many times. The rearrangement links TRBV28 to TRBJ1-2; TRBD1 is a possible D gene (5 bases). Germline CDR1 MDHEN, CDR2 SYDVKM. The V end lost 10 bases, the J end lost 0 bases, and 18 bases lay between the germline ends. This CDR3 comprises 15 residues. The CDR3 loop is CATHNEGTPNYGYTF. In DNA form, the CDR3 reads TGTGCCACCCATAACGAGGGGACTCCTAACTATGGCTACACCTTC.

The V call is TRBV6-1, the J call TRBJ2-3; 10 bases match TRBD2. V was clipped by 7 bases and J by 3 bases; unmatched bases: 7. CDR1 MNHNS and CDR2 SASEGT come from the germline V gene. The CDR3 extends over 15 amino acids. CDR3 region: CASTQAGGETDTQYF. DNA for the CDR3: TGTGCCAGCACTCAAGCGGGAGGGGAAACAGATACGCAGTATTTT.

Only a few counts were recorded for this clonotype. The rearrangement links TRBV7-9 to TRBJ2-5, with 10 bases fitting TRBD1. The germline CDR1 and CDR2 sequences are SEHNR and FQNEAQ (reference sequence). V shed 5 bases, J shed 4 bases, and the junction held 7 bases outside the gene matches. This CDR3 region has 15 residues. The DNA for the CDR3 is TGTGCCAGCAGCCCCAGACAGGGGGCGATAGAGACCCAGTACTTC. Protein product: CASSPRQGAIETQYF.

This clonotype was found a few times. The chain combines TRBV7-9 with TRBJ2-1, with D possibly matching TRBD1 (6 bases). In germline, CDR1 is SEHNR, CDR2 FQNEAQ (reference sequence). V was clipped by 5 bases and J by 0 bases, with 14 bases between them. This CDR3 spans 16 amino acids. The DNA for the CDR3 is TGTGCCAGCAGCCCCCCGACAGGTAGCTCCTACAATGAGCAGTTCTTC. Its translation: CASSPPTGSSYNEQFF.

This clonotype came up many times. The J gene is TRBJ2-7, the V gene TRBV13; D is ambiguous. The V gene lost 6 bases and the J gene lost 0 bases, with 12 bases spanning the gap. Germline V gives CDR1 PRHDT, CDR2 FYEKMQ (reference sequence). The CDR3 spans 14 residues. The CDR3 DNA reads TGTGCCAGCAGTGGCGACAAGAGCTCCTACGAGCAGTACTTC. Translation: CASSGDKSSYEQYF.

This clonotype was recorded many times. Mismatch with germline at one junction end may stem from a read error. This chain joins TRBV7-7 and TRBJ2-7; 8 nucleotides align to TRBD1. CDR1 is SSHAT and CDR2 is FNYEAQ in the germline V gene (reference sequence). The CDR3 has 15 amino acids. The CDR3 protein is CASSLGTGGSYEQYF. The CDR3 DNA sequence: TGTGCTAGCAGCTTGGGGACAGGTGGAAGCTACGAGCAGTACTTC.

The gene calls are TRBV9 and TRBJ2-1; D may be TRBD1 or TRBD2 (5 bases each). Trimming took 4 bases from V and 8 from J, leaving 19 bases between them. Germline-derived CDR1 and CDR2 are SGDLS and YYNGEE. CDR3 length: 15 residues. The CDR3 loop is CASSPGDFWGDEQFF. In DNA, the CDR3 is TGTGCCAGCAGCCCCGGGGATTTTTGGGGCGATGAGCAGTTCTTC.

This clonotype was recorded at least ten times. The CDR3 loop reads CASSQGTGVDEQYF. CDR3 coding DNA: TGCGCCAGCAGCCAAGGTACAGGGGTCGACGAGCAGTACTTC. This chain links TRBV4-3 with TRBJ2-7; TRBD1 matches 7 bases. Germline V lookup: CDR1 LGHNA, CDR2 YSLEER. V was pared by 1 base and J by 5 bases, with 5 bases of the junction left unmatched. This CDR3 contains 14 residues.

This chain uses TRBV6-1 with TRBJ2-7; D is tentatively TRBD1 or TRBD2 (5 bases each). This CDR3 is built from 14 residues. Germline V gene lookup returns CDR1 MNHNS and CDR2 SASEGT. V was cut by 4 bases and J by 0 bases, with 10 bases left in between. Written as DNA, the CDR3 is TGTGCCAGCAGTGGCAGGGAGAGCTCCTACGAGCAGTACTTC. This sequence encodes CASSGRESSYEQYF.

V and J are TRBV4-3 and TRBJ2-7, with no clear D. Germline values: CDR1 LGHNA, CDR2 YSLEER. V lost 1 base, J lost 1 base, and 14 bases lay in between. The CDR3 length is 16 residues. CDR3 sequence: CASSQGPAWGSYEQYF. CDR3 coding DNA: TGCGCCAGCAGCCAAGGCCCAGCCTGGGGTTCCTACGAGCAGTACTTC.

V is TRBV20-1 and J is TRBJ1-6; the match to TRBD1 covers 11 bases. V shed 3 bases and J 14 bases; nucleotides not matched to a gene: 3. The CDR3 length is 12 residues. Per the germline V gene, CDR1 is DFQATT and CDR2 is SNEGSKA (reference sequence). Written as DNA, the CDR3 is TGCAGTGCTAGGGACAGGGGGCGAGCCCTCCACTTT. Protein sequence: CSARDRGRALHF.

This clonotype has ten or more counts. V gene TRBV28 combines with J gene TRBJ2-7; 9 nucleotides line up with TRBD1. The CDR3 length is 14 residues. Germline CDR1 is MDHEN and CDR2 is SYDVKM. J was trimmed by 4 bases and V by 3 bases; bases with no gene match: 4. The CDR3 sequence: CASSFWDREYEQYF. In nucleotides, the CDR3 is TGTGCCAGCAGTTTTTGGGACAGGGAGTACGAGCAGTACTTC.

V usage is TRBV7-9 and J usage is TRBJ1-4; D might be TRBD1 (5 bases). Deletions cut 1 base from V and 3 bases from J, with 6 bases between. CDR3 length equals 14 residues. Germline V gene lookup returns CDR1 SEHNR and CDR2 FQNEAQ (reference sequence). DNA of the CDR3: TGTGCCAGCAGCTTAGGGGGCCCTAATGAAAAACTGTTTTTT. Protein sequence: CASSLGGPNEKLFF.